This TCR beta chain is drawn from a study of T cell responses to AZD1222 COVID-19 vaccine. Overall study findings and caveats: In all cases, repertoires were sampled only after the peak T cell response. Among vaccine-associated CD4 TCRs, coverage spanned spike, with dominance at 160-218 and 743-854. White British donors predominated, females outnumbered males, and clonal diversity was possibly underestimated. Baseline serology detected seropositivity in only six or seven AZD1222 recipients.

Concerning this clone: The target antigen is unknown.

CDR1 and CDR2 (germline): LNHNV, YYDKDF (reference sequence). This CDR3 is 15 amino acids long. Trimming stripped 0 bases from V and 13 bases from J, with 18 bases between. TCRdb's copy holds only in-frame clones and misses some; the assay was immunoSEQ multiplex PCR. The sample has some 190,000 clones, roughly nine tenths seen once. The rearrangement uses TRBV15 and TRBJ1-4; tentatively, D is TRBD1 (6 bases). The receptor was derived from an adult who received the AZD1222 COVID-19 vaccine. Specimen: peripheral blood, collected 28 days after the second AZD1222 dose. The CDR3 loop reads CATSRDMPWQGGLFF. The DNA of the CDR3 is TGTGCCACCAGCAGAGATATGCCGTGGCAAGGGGGACTGTTTTTT.